These 14 T cell receptor beta chains were sequenced from one sample in a study of T cell repertoires in cytomegalovirus infection. MiXCR, applied by TCRdb to the reads, yields one record per CDR3 protein. The table records about 530,000 distinct CDR3 sequences, around a quarter of them present only once. Specimen: PBMCs. Receptors originate from a human donor in good health (CMV status not recorded). Some clones in this sample may be carry-over from other donors' samples.

The chain couples TRBV6-1 to TRBJ2-2; the match to TRBD2 covers 10 bases. Per the germline V gene, CDR1 is MNHNS and CDR2 is SASEGT. The V and J ends lost 2 bases and 0 bases, in that order; junction bases with no gene match: 15. The CDR3 loop spans 21 amino acids. CDR3: CASSELGKGLARLTNTGELFF. The DNA of the CDR3 is TGTGCCAGCAGTGAATTGGGGAAGGGACTAGCGCGCCTTACGAACACCGGGGAGCTGTTTTTT.

This clonotype was found a few times. The rearrangement joins TRBV5-4 to TRBJ2-1, with D unclear. The CDR3 runs to 13 residues. Germline loops: CDR1 SGHNT, CDR2 YYREEE (reference sequence). Trimming left V 3 bases short and J 8 bases short, with 12 bases between. The CDR3 bases are TGTGCCAGCAGCTCTAAATCCGGGTATGAGCAGTTCTTC. The encoded protein is CASSSKSGYEQFF.

The gene calls are TRBV12-3 or TRBV12-4 and TRBJ2-7, with 9 bases aligning to TRBD2. Losses at the gene ends were 8 bases for V and 5 bases for J; bases not matched to a gene: 4. The CDR3 runs to 12 residues. CDR3 bases: TGTGCCAGCGGGCGGGAGGGGCACGAGCAGTACTTC. Its translation is CASGREGHEQYF.

This clonotype appeared a few times. V is TRBV6-2 or TRBV6-3 and J is TRBJ1-1; the D gene is possibly TRBD1 (5 bases). Looked up from germline, CDR1 is MNHEY and CDR2 is SVGEGT. This CDR3 has 13 amino acids. The V gene lost 7 bases and the J gene lost 4 bases, with 13 bases spanning the gap. This CDR3 is CASTLEGATEAFF. The CDR3 DNA sequence: TGTGCCAGCACCCTAGAAGGGGCCACTGAAGCTTTCTTT.

The chain recombines TRBV2 with TRBJ2-5; weak D call: TRBD1 (6 bases). V was shortened by 5 bases and J by 1 base, with 11 bases between the two germline ends. The germline V gene has CDR1 SNHLY and CDR2 FYNNEI. The CDR3 runs to 14 residues. CDR3 protein: CASSIQGVQETQYF. CDR3 nucleotides: TGTGCCAGCAGTATACAGGGTGTCCAAGAGACCCAGTACTTC. The complete variable domain, with remaining parts taken from reference TRBV2 and TRBJ2-5, reads EPEVTQTPSHQVTQMGQEVILRCVPISNHLYFYWYRQILGQKVEFLVSFYNNEISEKSEIFDDQFSVERPDGSNFTLKIRSTKLEDSAMYFCASSIQGVQETQYFGPGTRLLVL.

The rearrangement uses TRBV5-8 and TRBJ2-1; 10 bases are shared with TRBD2. This CDR3 region has 17 residues. The germline gives CDR1 SGHTS, CDR2 YDEGEE. With V trimmed by 2 bases and J by 7 bases, 12 bases remained unmatched. CDR3 residues: CASSLALLAGVTNEQFF. CDR3 nucleotides: TGTGCCAGCAGCTTAGCTCTCCTAGCGGGAGTTACGAATGAGCAGTTCTTC.

The chain is built from TRBV9 and TRBJ2-1; 15 bases align to TRBD2. J lost 10 bases, V lost 4 bases, and 15 bases had no gene match. Germline lookup yields CDR1 SGDLS and CDR2 YYNGEE. This CDR3 comprises 18 residues. CDR3 sequence: CASSRGTSGRTSLREQFF. As DNA, the CDR3 is TGTGCCAGCAGCCGAGGGACTAGCGGGAGGACATCCCTTAGGGAGCAGTTCTTC.

The V call is TRBV5-5, the J call TRBJ2-7; TRBD2 might be the D (5 bases). Germline V CDR1 and CDR2: SGHKS, YYEKEE (reference sequence). The CDR3 is 15 residues long. V was pared by 0 bases and J by 6 bases, with 16 bases between. CDR3 in amino acids: CASSLEEGIRLEQYF. The CDR3 coding sequence is TGTGCCAGCAGCTTGGAAGAGGGAATTCGTCTCGAGCAGTACTTC.

The chain is built from TRBV18 and TRBJ2-6; TRBD2 agrees at 9 bases. Germline CDR1 reads KGHSH; CDR2 reads LQKENI. V was clipped by 3 bases and J by 1 base; unmatched bases: 7. The CDR3 is made up of 18 amino acids. CDR3 residues: CASSPPGLALSGANVLTF. In DNA, the CDR3 is TGTGCCAGCTCACCTCCGGGACTAGCTTTATCTGGGGCCAACGTCCTGACTTTC.

This clonotype occurred a few times. This chain connects TRBV28 to TRBJ2-3; the D gene is possibly TRBD2 (5 bases). The CDR3 consists of 13 residues. Germline-derived CDR1 and CDR2 are MDHEN and SYDVKM. Trimming stripped 5 bases from V and 3 bases from J, with 9 bases between. This chain's CDR3 is CASSNRETDTQYF. CDR3 nucleotide sequence: TGTGCCAGCAGTAACCGGGAAACAGATACGCAGTATTTT.

Only a few counts were recorded for this clonotype. The chain carries TRBV19 and TRBJ2-3; possible D gene TRBD1, 6 bases. The V and J ends lost 6 bases and 1 base respectively, with 14 bases between them. Germline loops: CDR1 LNHDA, CDR2 SQIVND (reference sequence). The CDR3 is 15 amino acids. This chain's CDR3 is CASSMWGRGTDTQYF. The CDR3 nucleotides read TGTGCCAGTAGCATGTGGGGGCGAGGCACAGATACGCAGTATTTT.

This clonotype has only one observation. Sequence at one end of the junction differs from germline and may be a read error. The chain carries TRBV20-1 and TRBJ1-4; 8 bases agree with TRBD1. Germline-derived CDR1 and CDR2 are DFQATT and SNEGSKA (reference sequence). The CDR3 is 14 amino acids. The CDR3 protein is CSASGQGAGEKPFF. The CDR3 bases are TGCAGTGCTAGTGGGCAGGGGGCGGGGGAAAAACCGTTTTTT.

The CDR3: CASSAGTGGSGSYNEQFF. The CDR3 DNA reads as TGCGCCAGCAGCGCCGGGACAGGGGGCTCCGGTTCCTACAATGAGCAGTTCTTC. The chain links TRBV5-1 to TRBJ2-1, with 12 bases fitting TRBD1. Germline trimming cut 4 bases from V and 1 base from J; bases unmatched to any gene: 9. The CDR3 extends over 18 amino acids. Germline V gene lookup returns CDR1 SGHRS and CDR2 YFSETQ.

This clonotype has a handful of counts. The CDR3 reads CASTGFGQPQHF. The CDR3 region has the DNA TGTGCCAGTACAGGGTTCGGTCAGCCCCAGCATTTT. This chain links TRBV19 with TRBJ1-5, with D perhaps matching TRBD1 (5 bases). Trimming shortened V by 7 bases and J by 6 bases, and 10 bases separated the two germline ends. The CDR3 totals 12 residues. Germline values: CDR1 LNHDA, CDR2 SQIVND (reference sequence).